These 8 T cell receptor beta chains share one sample of origin, sequenced in a study of T cell changes during pregnancy in multiple sclerosis. This table comes from immunoSEQ multiplex PCR, and its TCRdb copy is limited to in-frame clones, with some not included. Of approximately 70,000 clones in the sample, around nine tenths were seen once. Sequencing used CD4+ T cells from peripheral blood mononuclear cells, obtained before pregnancy. The receptors stem from a female donor with multiple sclerosis, enrolled in a pregnancy study.

The V gene is TRBV10-1, the J gene TRBJ2-7; 9 bases line up with TRBD1. The J segment lost 5 bases and the V segment lost 2 bases, leaving 10 bases of the junction unmatched. CDR1 is WNHNN, CDR2 SYGVQD, per germline (reference sequence). The CDR3 contains 16 residues. For the CDR3, the DNA is TGCGCCAGCAGTGAGAGGGTCTACAGGGGGCTCGACGAGCAGTACTTC. It encodes CASSERVYRGLDEQYF.

The chain employs TRBV18 and TRBJ1-4; 9 nucleotides agree with TRBD1. With V trimmed by 2 bases and J by 6 bases, 7 bases remained unmatched. In germline, CDR1 is KGHSH, CDR2 LQKENI. The CDR3 consists of 16 residues. CDR3 residues: CASSPGTGTGYEKLFF. The CDR3 nucleotides are TGTGCCAGCTCACCAGGGACCGGGACAGGGTATGAAAAACTGTTTTTT. The full variable domain, with the rest looked up from reference TRBV18 and TRBJ1-4, is NAGVMQNPRHLVRRRGQEARLRCSPMKGHSHVYWYRQLPEEGLKFMVYLQKENIIDESGMPKERFSAEFPKEGPSILRIQQVVRGDSAAYFCASSPGTGTGYEKLFFGSGTQLSVL.

This chain connects TRBV9 to TRBJ2-5, with 8 positions matching TRBD1. Germline V gene sequence: CDR1 SGDLS, CDR2 YYNGEE. The CDR3 extends over 16 amino acids. Trimming took 0 bases from V and 1 from J; bases not matched to a gene: 5. CDR3 sequence: CASSVGTGGSQETQYF. DNA for the CDR3: TGTGCCAGCAGCGTAGGAACAGGGGGATCCCAAGAGACCCAGTACTTC.

The chain links TRBV7-2 to TRBJ2-3; 11 bases fit TRBD2. The V segment lost 5 bases and the J segment 2 bases; nucleotides outside the gene matches: 12. The germline V gene has CDR1 SGHTA and CDR2 FQGNSA. This CDR3 has 18 residues. CDR3 sequence: CASSTTSGTWGFTDTQYF. DNA of the CDR3: TGTGCCAGCAGCACGACTAGCGGGACGTGGGGATTCACAGATACGCAGTATTTT.

The gene calls are TRBV19 and TRBJ2-7; a weak D match, TRBD2 (6 bases). This CDR3 has 13 residues. The germline V and J ends were trimmed by 6 bases and 3 bases, with 12 bases remaining between them. CDR1 LNHDA and CDR2 SQIVND come from the germline V gene (reference sequence). Here the CDR3 DNA reads TGTGCCAGTAGCAGGACTATGGTCTACGAGCAGTACTTC. Its translation is CASSRTMVYEQYF.

The CDR3: CASSLANVNTEAFF. CDR3 nucleotides: TGCGCCAGCAGCTTGGCCAATGTGAACACTGAAGCTTTCTTT. This chain uses TRBV5-1 with TRBJ1-1; D is uncertain. The CDR3 spans 14 residues. Trimming removed 0 bases from V and 0 bases from J, with 6 bases in between. The germline CDR1 and CDR2 sequences are SGHRS and YFSETQ.

This sequence joins TRBV10-3 and TRBJ2-2; 10 bases map to TRBD2. This CDR3 contains 15 residues. Trimming took 7 bases from V and 5 from J; bases not matched to a gene: 7. CDR1 and CDR2 from the germline V gene are ENHRY and SYGVKD. The CDR3 region is CAITASGSVTGELFF. The CDR3 DNA sequence: TGTGCCATCACTGCTAGCGGGAGTGTTACCGGGGAGCTGTTTTTT.

Only one count was recorded for this clone. The chain links TRBV7-2 to TRBJ2-5; 16 positions agree with TRBD2. J lost 4 bases, V lost 6 bases, and 5 bases had no gene match. The V gene's germline CDR1 is SGHTA and CDR2 FQGNSA. This CDR3 has 16 amino acids. CDR3 in DNA: TGTGCCAGCAGGTCGGGACTAGCGGGGGGGCGAGAGACCCAGTACTTC. Translation gives CASRSGLAGGRETQYF.